A single sample is the source of the 26 T cell receptor beta chains below, sequenced in a study of blood T cell repertoires in COVID-19. The protocol was immunoSEQ multiplex PCR, while the TCRdb copy is restricted to in-frame clones and leaves out a portion. Counted here are a few hundred thousand clones, approximately 81% occurring once; the ten biggest clones make up roughly 3.6%. Sequenced material: peripheral blood. The origin of the receptors is a woman aged 18-29 years with acute or convalescent COVID-19.

V gene TRBV5-1 combines with J gene TRBJ2-5; D is perhaps TRBD2 (5 bases). CDR1 is SGHRS and CDR2 is YFSETQ in the germline V gene. V shed 0 bases and J shed 7 bases, with 19 bases lying between them. The CDR3 is 16 amino acids. The CDR3 protein is CASSLDGTGKVVTQYF. DNA of the CDR3: TGCGCCAGCAGCTTGGATGGTACGGGGAAGGTGGTGACCCAGTACTTC.

The V gene is TRBV30, the J gene TRBJ1-1; 7 bases line up with TRBD1. V trimming: 2 bases; J trimming: 4 bases; junction bases outside the gene matches: 4. Germline V gene lookup returns CDR1 GTSNPN and CDR2 SVGIG (reference sequence). The CDR3 sequence is 13 residues long. This chain's CDR3 is CAWSTGVATEAFF. The DNA of the CDR3 is TGTGCCTGGAGTACAGGGGTGGCCACTGAAGCTTTCTTT.

V usage is TRBV4-2 and J usage is TRBJ1-4, with 9 bases matching TRBD1. The CDR3 consists of 12 residues. CDR1 is LGHNA and CDR2 is YNFKEQ in the germline V gene. With 7 bases clipped from V and 8 bases from J, the junction kept 2 bases outside the gene matches. The CDR3 sequence: CASKTGGEKLFF. CDR3 bases: TGTGCCAGCAAGACAGGGGGGGAAAAACTGTTTTTT.

V is TRBV9 and J is TRBJ1-3; tentatively, D is TRBD1 (6 bases). This CDR3 spans 15 amino acids. Trimming took off 4 bases at V and 2 bases at J, with 13 bases between the two ends. The germline V gene encodes CDR1 SGDLS and CDR2 YYNGEE. CDR3 DNA sequence: TGTGCCAGCAGCCCAGACCAGGGGCCTGGAAACACCATATATTTT. The encoded protein is CASSPDQGPGNTIYF.

This chain joins TRBV6-6 and TRBJ1-5; no definite D call. Germline CDR1 and CDR2: MNHNY and SVGAGI (reference sequence). CDR3 length: 14 amino acids. The ends were cut back, 8 bases at V and 2 bases at J, with 13 bases in the middle. As DNA, the CDR3 is TGTGCCAGCCTACCAGGTAATGGCAATCAGCCCCAGCATTTT. Its translation is CASLPGNGNQPQHF.

The rearrangement links TRBV29-1 to TRBJ2-7; tentative D call: TRBD2 (6 bases). The CDR3 loop spans 15 amino acids. V was cut by 0 bases and J by 2 bases, with 14 bases left in between. The germline V gene has CDR1 SQVTM and CDR2 ANQGSEA. The DNA for the CDR3 is TGCAGCGTTGAAGATCGGGGTAGCGGAGCCTACGAGCAGTACTTC. This codes for CSVEDRGSGAYEQYF.

The chain's CDR3 is CSVDLWGEETQYF. CDR3 bases: TGCAGCGTTGATCTATGGGGGGAGGAGACCCAGTACTTC. The chain has TRBV29-1 and TRBJ2-5; TRBD2 might be the D (6 bases). Trimming left V 3 bases short and J 5 bases short, with 13 bases between. Germline assignment: CDR1 SQVTM and CDR2 ANQGSEA. The CDR3 is 13 residues long.

CDR3 DNA sequence: TGTGCCAGTAGTACCACTAGCGGGGGGCCTGAGCAGTTCTTC. Translated, it gives CASSTTSGGPEQFF. J is TRBJ2-1 and V is TRBV19; 12 bases agree with TRBD2. The ends lost 4 bases at V and 9 bases at J; junction bases unmatched: 4. Germline V gives CDR1 LNHDA, CDR2 SQIVND (reference sequence). This CDR3 region has 14 residues.

CDR3 nucleotides: TGTGCCAGTAGAGACAGGTCCAACACTGAAGCTTTCTTT. Translated: CASRDRSNTEAFF. V gene TRBV19 combines with J gene TRBJ1-1; weak D call: TRBD1 (6 bases). The ends were cut back, 6 bases at V and 2 bases at J, with 10 bases in the middle. This CDR3 comprises 13 residues. From germline, CDR1 is LNHDA and CDR2 SQIVND (reference sequence).

This clone was counted a single time. The chain has TRBV19 and TRBJ1-4; D is perhaps TRBD1 (5 bases). This CDR3 has 14 amino acids. Looked up from germline, CDR1 is LNHDA and CDR2 is SQIVND (reference sequence). Between the trimmed V and J ends, which lost 10 bases and 10 bases, there was a span of 22 bases. CDR3 in amino acids: CATLSGSRSGKLFF. The DNA of the CDR3 is TGTGCCACCCTTTCAGGGTCCCGTTCAGGAAAACTGTTTTTT.

The CDR3 here is CAWETGETGEQYF. The CDR3 nucleotides read TGTGCCTGGGAGACGGGGGAAACGGGGGAGCAGTACTTC. The V call is TRBV30, the J call TRBJ2-7; possible D gene TRBD2, 6 bases. In germline, CDR1 is GTSNPN, CDR2 SVGIG (reference sequence). V lost 5 bases to trimming and J lost 7 bases, with 18 bases between them. This CDR3 region has 13 residues.

This clone appeared a single time. The chain carries TRBV20-1 and TRBJ2-7; D remains unclear. This CDR3 spans 11 amino acids. V was pared by 6 bases and J by 4 bases, with 10 bases between. Germline V gives CDR1 DFQATT, CDR2 SNEGSKA (reference sequence). In DNA, the CDR3 is TGCAGTGCAGATACAGAGTACGAGCAGTACTTC. Its protein is CSADTEYEQYF.

This clone was found a few times. This chain connects TRBV10-1 to TRBJ2-2; a possible D gene is TRBD2 (5 bases). CDR3 size: 17 residues. Germline lookup yields CDR1 WNHNN and CDR2 SYGVQD (reference sequence). The V end lost 0 bases, the J end lost 0 bases, and 11 bases lay between the germline ends. CDR3 sequence: CASSESNGDPNTGELFF. CDR3 nucleotide sequence: TGCGCCAGCAGTGAGTCGAACGGGGATCCGAACACCGGGGAGCTGTTTTTT.

The chain combines TRBV7-9 with TRBJ2-2, with 9 bases matching TRBD1. V shed 1 base and J 6 bases; nucleotides not matched to a gene: 9. CDR1 SEHNR and CDR2 FQNEAQ come from the germline V gene (reference sequence). The CDR3 has 17 residues. The CDR3 here is CASSLVARTGDAGELFF. Written as DNA, the CDR3 is TGTGCCAGCAGCTTAGTAGCTCGGACAGGGGACGCCGGGGAGCTGTTTTTT.

CDR3 residues: CASSQDMDRVGSPLHF. In nucleotides, the CDR3 is TGCGCCAGCAGCCAAGATATGGACAGGGTAGGCTCACCCCTCCACTTT. The chain joins TRBV4-1 to TRBJ1-6, with 8 bases identical to TRBD1. Germline CDR1 MGHRA, CDR2 YSYEKL. The length of the CDR3 is 16 residues. Losses at the gene ends were 0 bases for V and 10 bases for J; bases not matched to a gene: 8.

Here the CDR3 reads CASSYPHSSTASDYGYTF. The CDR3 nucleotides read TGTGCCAGCAGTTACCCGCACTCGTCGACAGCTTCGGACTATGGCTACACCTTC. The chain carries TRBV6-2 or TRBV6-3 and TRBJ1-2, with D possibly TRBD1 on 5 matching bases. The CDR3 loop spans 18 amino acids. Trimming pared 2 bases from V and 3 bases from J, leaving 22 bases between. From germline, CDR1 is MNHEY and CDR2 SVGEGT.

This clone came up a few times. This chain joins TRBV10-3 and TRBJ1-1; 7 bases map to TRBD1. The CDR3 sequence is 14 residues long. In germline, CDR1 is ENHRY, CDR2 SYGVKD. With 6 bases clipped from V and 0 bases from J, the junction kept 4 bases outside the gene matches. This chain's CDR3 is CAIRGGQMNTEAFF. Here the CDR3 DNA reads TGTGCCATCAGGGGGGGACAGATGAACACTGAAGCTTTCTTT.

This clone occurred once. Distinct nucleotide sequences in the sample also encode this CDR3. This sequence joins TRBV27 and TRBJ1-4; 9 bases are shared with TRBD1. V was pared by 2 bases and J by 4 bases, with 2 bases of the junction left unmatched. The CDR3 length is 15 residues. CDR1 and CDR2 (germline): MNHEY, SMNVEV (reference sequence). Written as DNA, the CDR3 is TGTGCCAGCAGTTTAGGGACAGGGAATAATGAAAAACTGTTTTTT. Protein sequence: CASSLGTGNNEKLFF.

This chain connects TRBV5-5 to TRBJ2-1; TRBD1 might be the D (5 bases). This CDR3 has 16 amino acids. V lost 1 base and J 9 bases, leaving 20 bases between the germline ends. Germline loops: CDR1 SGHKS, CDR2 YYEKEE (reference sequence). Written as DNA, the CDR3 is TGTGCCAGCAGCTTGTTCTCCAGGGCCGACCCTGGTGAGCAGTTCTTC. This gives the protein CASSLFSRADPGEQFF.

The rearrangement uses TRBV6-5 and TRBJ1-2; TRBD1 aligns across 9 bases. CDR1 and CDR2 from the germline V gene are MNHEY and SVGAGI. Unmatched junction bases numbered 7, after V lost 10 bases and J lost 4 bases. The CDR3 is 13 residues long. DNA for the CDR3: TGTGCCACTACAGGGGGCGCCGGCTATGGCTACACCTTC. Translating gives CATTGGAGYGYTF.

The chain couples TRBV10-1 to TRBJ1-5; 9 nucleotides align to TRBD1. This CDR3 spans 15 amino acids. V shed 6 bases, J shed 1 base, and the junction held 4 bases outside the gene matches. Germline-derived CDR1 and CDR2 are WNHNN and SYGVQD (reference sequence). The CDR3 region is CASRKDRGSNQPQHF. The CDR3 nucleotides are TGCGCCAGCAGAAAGGACAGGGGAAGCAATCAGCCCCAGCATTTT.

J is TRBJ2-7 and V is TRBV27, with D possibly matching TRBD2 (5 bases). V gave up 4 bases and J gave up 4 bases, with 17 bases separating them. Germline V gene data show CDR1 as MNHEY and CDR2 as SMNVEV (reference sequence). This CDR3 spans 15 amino acids. The CDR3 spells CASSSGWTHAYEQYF. CDR3 sequence (DNA): TGTGCCAGCAGTTCTGGTTGGACTCATGCGTACGAGCAGTACTTC.

The chain has TRBV6-5 and TRBJ1-4; 8 bases map to TRBD1. The CDR3 spans 15 residues. Losses at the gene ends were 5 bases for V and 8 bases for J; bases not matched to a gene: 10. The germline V gene encodes CDR1 MNHEY and CDR2 SVGAGI. CDR3 sequence (DNA): TGTGCCAGCAGTCAATACGACAGGGGAACCGAAAAACTGTTTTTT. It yields the protein CASSQYDRGTEKLFF.

V and J are TRBV24-1 and TRBJ1-1; 11 positions match TRBD1. From germline, CDR1 is KGHDR and CDR2 SFDVKD. The CDR3 loop spans 15 amino acids. V gave up 10 bases and J gave up 3 bases; unmatched junction bases: 9. CDR3: CATVPGQGVDTEAFF. DNA for the CDR3: TGTGCCACTGTCCCGGGACAGGGGGTAGACACTGAAGCTTTCTTT.

The chain couples TRBV9 to TRBJ1-1; a weak D match, TRBD1 (6 bases). This CDR3 is 15 amino acids long. Trimming pared 4 bases from V and 6 bases from J, leaving 19 bases between. Germline CDR1 reads SGDLS; CDR2 reads YYNGEE. The DNA of the CDR3 is TGTGCCAGCAGCCCTCCGGGACATCTCCCCCCTGAAGCTTTCTTT. Its protein product is CASSPPGHLPPEAFF.

V is TRBV4-1 and J is TRBJ2-6; D is possibly TRBD1 (6 bases). Germline V lookup: CDR1 MGHRA, CDR2 YSYEKL. The CDR3 loop spans 20 amino acids. Trimming stripped 3 bases from V and 0 bases from J, with 21 bases between. The CDR3 is CASSHYEGQSGGSGANVLTF. CDR3 nucleotides: TGCGCCAGCAGCCATTACGAAGGACAGTCCGGCGGCTCTGGGGCCAACGTCCTGACTTTC.